These T cell receptor beta chains were read from a single sample in a study of radiation and T cells in renal cell carcinoma. Sequencing used immunoSEQ multiplex PCR; TCRdb keeps in-frame clones, though not all of them. The sample lists over 60,000 clones, roughly 80% occurring once. This specimen was blood, taken from a patient whose treatment included radiotherapy and nephrectomy. The receptors were gathered from a woman aged 55-70 years with renal cell carcinoma. The CDR3 runs from the conserved cysteine through the conserved F or W. D genes are given only for firm matches.

TRBV28	TRBJ2-5	-	CASSLTSQETQYF
TRBV6-5	TRBJ1-2	TRBD1	CASSTGTGIGYTF
TRBV5-6	TRBJ1-2	-	CASSFPSGRYGYTF
TRBV5-1	TRBJ2-1	TRBD2	CASSLVAGGAEQFF
TRBV10-3	TRBJ2-7	TRBD1	CAISFKSGQHSLEQYF
TRBV7-2	TRBJ1-1	-	CASSQDFPSGPGIRAEAFF
TRBV7-2	TRBJ2-2	-	CASSSQLTGELFF
TRBV5-1	TRBJ2-5	-	CASSLGAVETQYF
TRBV2	TRBJ1-2	-	CASTPGLQGISYTF
TRBV6-1	TRBJ2-7	-	CASSEFQGRYEQYF
TRBV19	TRBJ2-2	-	CASRPQWHLNTGELFF
TRBV15	TRBJ1-5	-	CATSRDGIQNEPQHF
TRBV6-5	TRBJ1-1	-	CASTRGQGYTEAFF
TRBV29-1	TRBJ2-2	-	CSALGGFSINTGELFF
TRBV7-9	TRBJ1-1	TRBD1	CASSFPGGRGPDTEAFF
TRBV28	TRBJ2-7	-	CASSLPNRASYEQYF
TRBV4-1	TRBJ1-5	-	CASSQGPNQPQHF
TRBV6-6	TRBJ1-5	-	CASSPSVAGSNQPQHF
TRBV11-2	TRBJ2-7	-	CASRGTVSYEQYF
TRBV2	TRBJ1-3	TRBD1	CASRPDRGSISGNTIYF
TRBV5-4	TRBJ1-4	-	CASKGHEEKLFF
TRBV5-1	TRBJ1-1	-	CASSPGRLGPGTEAFF
TRBV2	TRBJ1-2	-	CASSEEGGRLNYGYTF
TRBV19	TRBJ1-6	-	CASSLDSNSPLHF
TRBV5-1	TRBJ2-5	-	CASSTDGTEETQYF
TRBV5-6	TRBJ2-5	TRBD1	CASSPTGLGTQYF
TRBV5-1	TRBJ2-7	-	CASSLGRVLHEQYF
TRBV25-1	TRBJ1-3	-	CASRGNRDPFAIYF
TRBV5-1	TRBJ1-1	-	CASSLALGGGTEAFF
TRBV4-3	TRBJ2-1	TRBD2	CASSQELAGVSEQFF
TRBV12-5	TRBJ2-3	-	CASGLQLPGDTQYF
TRBV6-4	TRBJ2-3	-	CASSDSYTQYF
TRBV27	TRBJ1-1	-	CASSPRPETEAFF
TRBV9	TRBJ1-1	TRBD1	CASSVALQGSNTEAFF
TRBV6-5	TRBJ2-7	TRBD1	CASSYVGTGAEQYF
TRBV6-6	TRBJ1-3	-	CASSYSQGRNGNTIYF
TRBV28	TRBJ1-2	-	CASSPRQAFYGYTF
TRBV11-2	TRBJ1-1	-	CASSLEQGSTEAFF
TRBV19	TRBJ2-2	TRBD2	CASSIGRGGGRGHRTGELFF
TRBV6-5	TRBJ2-7	TRBD1	CASRVGTGGYEQYF
TRBV6-6	TRBJ2-5	-	CASSFPGGQETQYF
TRBV21-1	TRBJ1-2	-	CARLQGLGGYGYTF
TRBV30	TRBJ1-1	-	CAWNRDYNTEAFF
TRBV7-2	TRBJ2-5	TRBD2	CASWRGGASGNQETQYF
TRBV11-2	TRBJ1-6	TRBD1	CASSPGDSYSPLHF
TRBV7-2	TRBJ1-1	TRBD1	CASSSHKTGLDTEAFF
TRBV18	TRBJ2-1	TRBD1	CASSPPGQGSYNEQFF
TRBV4-2	TRBJ1-4	-	CASSQERTSEKLFF
TRBV6-5	TRBJ1-1	TRBD1	CASSYSYLQGGTEAFF
TRBV6-6	TRBJ2-1	TRBD2	CASRRGASVHNEQFF
TRBV11-2	TRBJ1-1	-	CASSLQPTGTEAFF
TRBV9	TRBJ1-1	-	CASSVAQGGTEAFF
TRBV6-5	TRBJ1-3	-	CASSYSGDGNTIYF
TRBV10-3	TRBJ1-3	TRBD1	CASTGGEDTIYF
TRBV19	TRBJ1-1	-	CASRMGGAGEAFF
TRBV4-2	TRBJ2-2	TRBD2	CASSPVAGGPQGELFF